The 18 T cell receptor beta chains below were found in one sample sequenced in a study of cytomegalovirus exposure and HLA in healthy donors. With 60 Vbeta and 13 Jbeta primers, the PCR was carried out. The table came from immunoSEQ multiplex PCR; TCRdb's copy has only in-frame clones and leaves some out. The sample yields about 130,000 clones, approximately 80% seen once. The sample taken for sequencing was PBMCs. These receptors came from a male donor in good health and CMV-seronegative.

The V gene is TRBV29-1, the J gene TRBJ2-5, with D maybe TRBD1 (5 bases). V shed 6 bases and J shed 1 base, with 15 bases lying between them. CDR1 is SQVTM and CDR2 is ANQGSEA in the germline V gene. The CDR3 runs 14 residues. The CDR3 nucleotides read TGCAGCGTACCTTTAAGGGGATCCCAAGAGACCCAGTACTTC. It is translated as CSVPLRGSQETQYF.

The chain carries TRBV11-3 and TRBJ2-2; 7 bases agree with TRBD1. Germline loops: CDR1 SGHNT, CDR2 YENEEA. The CDR3 length is 15 residues. J lost 1 base, V lost 3 bases, and 2 bases had no gene match. The CDR3: CASSFYRGNTGELFF. DNA of the CDR3: TGTGCCAGCAGCTTTTACAGGGGGAACACCGGGGAGCTGTTTTTT.

The chain carries TRBV6-5 and TRBJ1-1; D uncertain. Per germline, CDR1 MNHEY and CDR2 SVGAGI. This CDR3 has 13 amino acids. V lost 2 bases, J lost 3 bases, and 7 bases lay in between. Here the CDR3 reads CASSYESYTEAFF. CDR3 bases: TGTGCCAGCAGTTACGAGTCATACACTGAAGCTTTCTTT.

The chain combines TRBV2 with TRBJ1-5, with D unclear. Trimming left V 1 base short and J 3 bases short, with 10 bases between. The germline V gene has CDR1 SNHLY and CDR2 FYNNEI. The CDR3 length is 15 residues. The CDR3 DNA sequence: TGTGCCAGCAGTGAAGACAGTTTTAACAATCAGCCCCAGCATTTT. It is translated as CASSEDSFNNQPQHF.

The CDR3 region has the DNA TGCGCCAGCAGCCAACATAGCTCCTACAATGAGCAGTTCTTC. Its protein product is CASSQHSSYNEQFF. V is TRBV4-1 and J is TRBJ2-1; no reliable D call. Germline loops: CDR1 MGHRA, CDR2 YSYEKL. The CDR3 totals 14 residues. Trimming removed 2 bases from V and 0 bases from J, with 5 bases in between.

This clone was seen more than once but under ten times. The V and J genes are TRBV9 and TRBJ2-3, with D tentatively TRBD1 (5 bases). The germline V gene has CDR1 SGDLS and CDR2 YYNGEE. The ends were cut back, 0 bases at V and 4 bases at J, with 15 bases in the middle. This CDR3 has 16 residues. The DNA of the CDR3 is TGTGCCAGCAGCGTAGCATTAGGGGTGATTTCAGATACGCAGTATTTT. It yields the protein CASSVALGVISDTQYF.

This chain uses TRBV6-1 with TRBJ1-5; no firm D call. The V gene lost 4 bases and the J gene lost 2 bases, with 12 bases spanning the gap. Germline V lookup: CDR1 MNHNS, CDR2 SASEGT. The CDR3 length is 15 residues. In DNA, the CDR3 is TGTGCCAGCAGTGTGTCGAGGCGGGGCAATCAGCCCCAGCATTTT. It translates to CASSVSRRGNQPQHF.

The genes are TRBV7-3 and TRBJ2-3; the match to TRBD1 covers 9 bases. This CDR3 spans 14 amino acids. The germline gives CDR1 SGHTA, CDR2 FQGTGA. V was pared by 5 bases and J by 4 bases, with 4 bases of the junction left unmatched. The CDR3 sequence is CASSPGQGSDTQYF. The CDR3 bases are TGTGCCAGCAGCCCGGGACAGGGCTCAGATACGCAGTATTTT. The full variable domain, with the rest looked up from reference TRBV7-3 and TRBJ2-3, is GAGVSQTPSNKVTEKGKYVELRCDPISGHTALYWYRQSLGQGPEFLIYFQGTGAADDSGLPNDRFFAVRPEGSVSTLKIQRTERGDSAVYLCASSPGQGSDTQYFGPGTRLTVL.

The rearrangement joins TRBV7-2 to TRBJ1-1; TRBD1 agrees at 8 bases. The germline V gene has CDR1 SGHTA and CDR2 FQGNSA. The CDR3 has 14 residues. Losses at the gene ends were 0 bases for V and 6 bases for J; bases not matched to a gene: 3. The CDR3 loop reads CASSLAVQGAEAFF. The CDR3 DNA is TGTGCCAGCAGCTTAGCGGTACAGGGGGCTGAAGCTTTCTTT.

The chain employs TRBV9 and TRBJ2-2, with 8 positions matching TRBD2. This CDR3 spans 16 amino acids. Germline CDR1 is SGDLS and CDR2 is YYNGEE. Trimming removed 5 bases from V and 4 bases from J; junction bases left unmatched: 10. CDR3 coding DNA: TGTGCCAGCAGACCGCCGGGGGGGCAGGGCACCGGGGAGCTGTTTTTT. It yields the protein CASRPPGGQGTGELFF.

The chain links TRBV7-2 to TRBJ1-2, with D possibly matching TRBD1 (5 bases). The CDR3 has 16 residues. Germline values: CDR1 SGHTA, CDR2 FQGNSA. Trimming shortened V by 3 bases and J by 5 bases, and 19 bases separated the two germline ends. The chain's CDR3 is CASSFGAEWYFYGYTF. The CDR3 nucleotides read TGTGCCAGCAGCTTTGGGGCCGAGTGGTATTTTTATGGCTACACCTTC.

The chain is built from TRBV19 and TRBJ1-5; TRBD1 aligns across 7 bases. J was trimmed by 4 bases and V by 8 bases; bases with no gene match: 5. The CDR3 is 13 residues long. The germline V gene encodes CDR1 LNHDA and CDR2 SQIVND (reference sequence). DNA for the CDR3: TGTGCCAGTGAAGACAGGGTGAATCAGCCCCAGCATTTT. It codes for CASEDRVNQPQHF.

This rearrangement joins TRBV6-6 to TRBJ2-4; TRBD2 aligns across 8 bases. CDR3 size: 16 residues. With V trimmed by 6 bases and J by 1 base, 8 bases remained unmatched. CDR1 is MNHNY, CDR2 SVGAGI, per germline (reference sequence). DNA for the CDR3: TGTGCCAGCAGCAACGGGGGGGCGCATGCCAAAAACATTCAGTACTTC. Its translation: CASSNGGAHAKNIQYF.

This chain connects TRBV5-1 to TRBJ2-3, with 9 bases that match TRBD2. V dropped 0 bases and J dropped 3; count of bases not matched to a gene: 5. In germline, CDR1 is SGHRS, CDR2 YFSETQ. The CDR3 loop spans 16 amino acids. In DNA, the CDR3 is TGCGCCAGCAGCTTGGTGCTAGCGGGACGAACAGATACGCAGTATTTT. This translates into CASSLVLAGRTDTQYF.

This chain connects TRBV6-1 to TRBJ2-1; 8 nucleotides match TRBD1. The junction had 11 bases not matched to a gene; V was cut back by 4 bases and J by 6 bases. The V gene's germline CDR1 is MNHNS and CDR2 SASEGT. The CDR3 is 16 amino acids. CDR3: CASSADRGPSANEQFF. The CDR3 nucleotides are TGTGCCAGCAGTGCCGACAGGGGCCCCTCCGCCAATGAGCAGTTCTTC.

The V and J genes are TRBV15 and TRBJ1-4; 7 nucleotides agree with TRBD1. V lost 1 base to trimming and J lost 0 bases; unmatched junction nucleotides: 2. The length of the CDR3 is 16 residues. Looked up from germline, CDR1 is LNHNV and CDR2 is YYDKDF (reference sequence). CDR3 residues: CATSRGDRSTNEKLFF. CDR3 DNA: TGTGCCACCAGCAGAGGGGACAGATCAACTAATGAAAAACTGTTTTTT.

The gene calls are TRBV2 and TRBJ1-6, with 7 nucleotides matching TRBD1. The CDR3 has 15 residues. Germline CDR1 reads SNHLY; CDR2 reads FYNNEI. After removal of 5 bases from V and 5 bases from J, the junction contained 6 bases not matched to a gene. CDR3 sequence (DNA): TGTGCCAGCAGTAGGACAGGATCGAATAATTCACCCCTCCACTTT. It encodes CASSRTGSNNSPLHF.

This sequence joins TRBV7-2 and TRBJ1-1; 7 nucleotides line up with TRBD1. V trimming: 5 bases; J trimming: 2 bases; junction bases outside the gene matches: 11. CDR3 length equals 16 residues. In germline, CDR1 is SGHTA, CDR2 FQGNSA. The CDR3 sequence: CASSPARRQGNTEAFF. CDR3 DNA: TGTGCCAGCAGCCCCGCCCGGAGACAGGGCAACACTGAAGCTTTCTTT.